The present entry profiles one TCR beta chain with its context. Trimming removed 3 bases at V and 5 bases at J, with 17 bases between. This CDR3 has 14 amino acids. Germline V gene lookup returns CDR1 DFQATT and CDR2 SNEGSKA (reference sequence). This sample stems from a study of control samples from healthy donors and cancer patients. Some clones are missing from TCRdb's copy, which holds only in-frame ones; the method was immunoSEQ multiplex PCR. The data show 150,000 or so clones, with about 89% seen just once and 5.5% to 9% held by the top ten. The chain has TRBV20-1 and TRBJ2-7; maybe TRBD2 (6 bases). This clonotype was obtained from a young man in good health. Material for sequencing was blood. The DNA of the CDR3 is TGCAGTGCTAGTAAAGTAGTCGGGAGCAACGAGCAGTACTTC. This gives the protein CSASKVVGSNEQYF.